Listed here are 22 T cell receptor beta chains from one sample, sequenced in a study of TIL therapy for anti-PD-1-resistant metastatic lung cancer. Documented time point: pre-treatment sample, taken before nivolumab and TIL therapy. This was the immunoSEQ v3 assay. Sequenced by immunoSEQ multiplex PCR; TCRdb stores in-frame clones only, minus some. This table holds nearly 15,000 clones, approximately 85% found once. The specimen comprised blood, sampled at baseline. These receptors were collected from a person aged 25 to 80 with non-small cell lung cancer.

The CDR3 loop reads CASGPHAVHEQYV. CDR3 nucleotide sequence: TGTGCTAGTGGTCCCCACGCGGTCCACGAGCAGTACGTC. The J gene is TRBJ2-7, the V gene TRBV12-5; unclear D gene. Germline CDR1 is LGHNT and CDR2 is FRNRAP. The CDR3 runs to 13 residues. Trimming cost V 5 bases and J 5 bases, with 13 bases left between them.

This clone was counted only a few times. The chain has TRBV5-4 and TRBJ1-2, with no clear D. V was cut by 2 bases and J by 2 bases, with 7 bases left in between. CDR1 is SGHNT, CDR2 YYREEE, per germline (reference sequence). The CDR3 has 13 amino acids. The CDR3 DNA follows: TGTGCCAGCAGCTTCGGCGGAAACTATGGCTACACCTTC. It specifies CASSFGGNYGYTF. Variable domain in full (rest from reference TRBV5-4 and TRBJ1-2): ETGVTQSPTHLIKTRGQQVTLRCSSQSGHNTVSWYQQALGQGPQFIFQYYREEENGRGNFPPRFSGLQFPNYSSELNVNALELDDSALYLCASSFGGNYGYTFGSGTRLTVV.

Only one count was recorded for this clone. The V call is TRBV7-3, the J call TRBJ2-1; 9 nucleotides line up with TRBD2. Germline-derived CDR1 and CDR2 are SGHTA and FQGTGA. J gave up 10 bases and V 0 bases, and 7 bases lay outside the gene matches. The CDR3 covers 15 residues. CDR3 sequence (DNA): TGTGCCAGCAGCTTAACAGCGGGAGGCGCGGGAGAGCAGTTCTTC. Protein sequence: CASSLTAGGAGEQFF.

The J gene is TRBJ1-6, the V gene TRBV30; tentative D call: TRBD1 (5 bases). Germline V gene lookup returns CDR1 GTSNPN and CDR2 SVGIG (reference sequence). Trimming stripped 0 bases from V and 12 bases from J, with 9 bases between. CDR3 size: 12 residues. In DNA, the CDR3 is TGTGCCTGGAGTGTACGCGGGGGACCCCTCCACTTT. It codes for CAWSVRGGPLHF. Full variable domain (missing parts from reference TRBV30 and TRBJ1-6): SQTIHQWPATLVQPVGSPLSLECTVEGTSNPNLYWYRQAAGRGLQLLFYSVGIGQISSEVPQNLSASRPQDRQFILSSKKLLLSDSGFYLCAWSVRGGPLHFGNGTRLTVT.

The chain uses TRBV5-6 and TRBJ1-3; 7 bases map to TRBD1. V lost 2 bases to trimming and J lost 2 bases; unmatched junction nucleotides: 1. Per germline, CDR1 SGHDT and CDR2 YYEEEE. The CDR3 is 14 residues long. CDR3 sequence (DNA): TGTGCCAGCAGCTTCGGGACAGCTGGAAACACCATATATTTT. Protein sequence: CASSFGTAGNTIYF.

The J gene is TRBJ1-2, the V gene TRBV19, with D unresolved. Per germline, CDR1 LNHDA and CDR2 SQIVND (reference sequence). This CDR3 is 13 amino acids long. Deletions cut 6 bases from V and 2 bases from J, with 10 bases between. The CDR3 sequence is CASSLLSNYGYTF. The CDR3, as DNA: TGTGCCAGTAGCCTCCTTTCCAACTATGGCTACACCTTC.

V gene TRBV11-3 combines with J gene TRBJ1-5, with 12 positions matching TRBD1. The germline V gene has CDR1 SGHNT and CDR2 YENEEA. Trimming took 5 bases from V and 0 from J; bases not matched to a gene: 8. The CDR3 has 18 residues. CDR3 nucleotides: TGTGCCAGCAGCCGACCGGGACAGGGGGCTTATAGCAATCAGCCCCAGCATTTT. This gives the protein CASSRPGQGAYSNQPQHF.

The rearrangement uses TRBV9 and TRBJ1-6; D is possibly TRBD1 (6 bases). CDR1 and CDR2 (germline): SGDLS, YYNGEE. This CDR3 contains 20 residues. V lost 1 base and J 7 bases, leaving 27 bases between the germline ends. CDR3 sequence (DNA): TGTGCCAGCAGCGTAAGCTCCCCCGGGTCGTGGGGGGCAAGGAATTCACCCCTCCACTTT. It codes for CASSVSSPGSWGARNSPLHF.

The CDR3 is CASSPPPTSFGTQYF. CDR3 bases: TGTGCCAGCAGCCCACCCCCGACTAGTTTCGGTACGCAGTATTTT. V and J are TRBV7-2 and TRBJ2-3; the D gene is possibly TRBD2 (6 bases). Per the germline V gene, CDR1 is SGHTA and CDR2 is FQGNSA. The CDR3 is 15 residues long. Trimming cost V 5 bases and J 8 bases, with 20 bases left between them.

The rearrangement uses TRBV19 and TRBJ1-5; D remains ambiguous. This CDR3 spans 17 amino acids. V shed 1 base and J shed 0 bases, with 13 bases lying between them. The V gene's germline CDR1 is LNHDA and CDR2 SQIVND (reference sequence). The CDR3 region is CASSIGSGPYSNQPQHF. CDR3 nucleotide sequence: TGTGCCAGTAGTATAGGTTCCGGCCCTTATAGCAATCAGCCCCAGCATTTT.

This chain joins TRBV9 and TRBJ2-2; D is possibly TRBD1 or TRBD2 (5 bases each). The CDR3 contains 15 residues. V lost 3 bases to trimming and J lost 4 bases, with 13 bases between them. CDR1 is SGDLS, CDR2 YYNGEE, per germline. The CDR3, as DNA: TGTGCCAGCAGCGGTCCGAGGGGTTCCACCGGGGAGCTGTTTTTT. It codes for CASSGPRGSTGELFF.

The rearrangement joins TRBV11-3 to TRBJ2-1; D remains ambiguous. The CDR3 length is 14 residues. The germline V gene encodes CDR1 SGHNT and CDR2 YENEEA. V was clipped by 1 base and J by 5 bases, with 9 bases between them. CDR3 coding DNA: TGTGCCAGCAGCTTAGCGGTTTCGGACAATGAGCAGTTCTTC. Encoded protein: CASSLAVSDNEQFF.

This sequence joins TRBV9 and TRBJ2-2; D gene unclear. There are 14 residues in the CDR3. Trimming pared 4 bases from V and 2 bases from J, leaving 9 bases between. CDR1 and CDR2 from the germline V gene are SGDLS and YYNGEE. The CDR3 loop reads CASSPLQNTGELFF. CDR3 DNA: TGTGCCAGCAGCCCCCTTCAAAACACCGGGGAGCTGTTTTTT.

The chain combines TRBV9 with TRBJ2-1; no reliable D call. The V and J ends lost 0 bases and 3 bases respectively, with 7 bases between them. CDR1 and CDR2 from the germline V gene are SGDLS and YYNGEE. The CDR3 extends over 14 amino acids. In DNA, the CDR3 is TGTGCCAGCAGCGTAGATACGTTCTACAATGAGCAGTTCTTC. Translated: CASSVDTFYNEQFF.

The chain couples TRBV15 to TRBJ1-1; D unresolved. V lost 6 bases to trimming and J lost 0 bases, with 8 bases between them. The CDR3 has 13 residues. The germline V gene encodes CDR1 LNHNV and CDR2 YYDKDF (reference sequence). This CDR3 reads CATSRNLNTEAFF. Written as DNA, the CDR3 is TGTGCCACCAGTCGGAACTTGAACACTGAAGCTTTCTTT.

The sample holds a few counts of this clone. The chain combines TRBV6-6 with TRBJ1-5; D perhaps matches TRBD1 (5 bases). The ends were cut back, 7 bases at V and 3 bases at J, with 13 bases in the middle. Germline-derived CDR1 and CDR2 are MNHNY and SVGAGI (reference sequence). The CDR3 runs 14 residues. As DNA, the CDR3 is TGTGCCAGCACCCCGGGACTCTTCAATCAGCCCCAGCATTTT. It codes for CASTPGLFNQPQHF.

This clone was detected only a few times. The gene calls are TRBV14 and TRBJ2-4; TRBD2 might be the D (7 bases). V gave up 3 bases and J gave up 5 bases, with 14 bases separating them. The CDR3 is 15 residues long. Germline V CDR1 and CDR2: SGHDN, FVKESK. The CDR3 protein is CASSHGGPGENIQYF. CDR3 nucleotide sequence: TGTGCCAGCAGCCACGGGGGGCCGGGCGAAAACATTCAGTACTTC.

The V call is TRBV4-3, the J call TRBJ2-5, with D unresolved. V dropped 0 bases and J dropped 2 bases, with 7 bases sitting between them. This CDR3 contains 14 residues. CDR1 LGHNA and CDR2 YSLEER come from the germline V gene. This CDR3 is CASSQDNLQETQYF. The CDR3 bases are TGCGCCAGCAGCCAAGATAACTTACAAGAGACCCAGTACTTC.

The chain couples TRBV19 to TRBJ2-4; possible D gene TRBD2, 5 bases. The CDR3 loop spans 14 amino acids. In germline, CDR1 is LNHDA, CDR2 SQIVND (reference sequence). V was cut by 4 bases and J by 6 bases, with 13 bases left in between. This CDR3 is CASSKDLEGNIQYF. The CDR3 bases are TGTGCCAGTAGTAAGGACCTTGAGGGAAACATTCAGTACTTC.

V is TRBV7-6 and J is TRBJ2-3; D ambiguous. V shed 4 bases and J shed 6 bases, with 8 bases lying between them. Germline V lookup: CDR1 SGHVS, CDR2 FNYEAQ. This CDR3 is 12 amino acids long. CDR3 nucleotide sequence: TGTGCCAGCAGCTCCGGGCGGGATACGCAGTATTTT. Residues: CASSSGRDTQYF.

CDR3 sequence: CATGQGWDEQYF. The CDR3 region has the DNA TGTGCCACCGGACAGGGATGGGACGAGCAGTACTTC. The rearrangement joins TRBV19 to TRBJ2-7; 8 bases agree with TRBD1. V was pared by 10 bases and J by 5 bases, with 7 bases of the junction left unmatched. The CDR3 spans 12 residues. Germline V gene lookup returns CDR1 LNHDA and CDR2 SQIVND (reference sequence).

Only one count was recorded for this clone. The V gene is TRBV15, the J gene TRBJ1-1; D is unclear. Germline-derived CDR1 and CDR2 are LNHNV and YYDKDF (reference sequence). The CDR3 runs to 11 residues. V was clipped by 7 bases and J by 7 bases, with 10 bases between them. The CDR3 nucleotides read TGTGCCACCACAAACACGGGTGAAGCTTTCTTT. It yields the protein CATTNTGEAFF.